Described below is a single T cell receptor (beta chain) sequence and its context. The junction does not match germline at one end; this may be a read error. This record comes from a study of blood T cell repertoires in COVID-19. Study-wide background: Donors in the United States, Italy and Spain gave samples during acute or convalescent COVID-19. PBMCs, B-cell-depleted T cells, or T cells were the source of the cDNA or gDNA that made up the material.

Sequenced by immunoSEQ multiplex PCR; TCRdb stores in-frame clones only, minus some. The sample shows around 250,000 clones, around 93% of them seen only once. Germline values: CDR1 SGHNT, CDR2 YENEEA. The CDR3 sequence is 19 residues long. The chain employs TRBV11-3 and TRBJ2-1; 10 positions match TRBD2. This sequence was found in a man aged 40-49 years who had been exposed to COVID-19. Sequencing was carried out using PBMCs or T cells enriched from blood (not recorded which). The CDR3 region has the DNA TGTGCCAGCAGCCCTAGGCCCTTAGCGGGAGGTGTCTCCTACAATGAGCAATTCTTC. Translated, it gives CASSPRPLAGGVSYNEQFF.